Listed below are T cell receptor beta chains from one sample, sequenced in a study of long-term antiretroviral therapy in people with HIV. The table came from immunoSEQ multiplex PCR; TCRdb's copy has only in-frame clones and leaves some out. The data hold tens of thousands of clones, with around 81% observed a single time. Sequencing used unsorted PBMCs, obtained 1.5 years after starting antiretroviral therapy. The receptors were sampled from a man aged 25-45 years with HIV. The CDR3 runs from the conserved cysteine through the conserved F or W. A D gene is named only where the DNA matches it firmly. Size is stated for part of the rows, as once, few or many counts, or as a class when the clone is expanded.

>-|-|TRBV4-2|TRBJ1-3
CASSQEAVTGNTIYF
TGTGCCAGCAGCCAAGAAGCGGTGACCGGAAACACCATATATTTT
>TRBD2|-|TRBV27|TRBJ2-7
CASSSLTSGAYEQYF
TGTGCCAGCAGTAGCCTTACTAGCGGAGCCTACGAGCAGTACTTC
>-|-|TRBV5-6|TRBJ2-4
CASSLGLIQGKNIQYF
TGTGCCAGCAGCTTGGGATTAATACAGGGCAAAAACATTCAGTACTTC
>-|-|TRBV4-3|TRBJ2-1
CASSQDVRGGTEQFF
TGCGCCAGCAGCCAAGATGTTAGAGGGGGTACTGAGCAGTTCTTC
>-|medium-sized|TRBV14|TRBJ1-6
CASSQAGGEFHF
TGTGCCAGCAGCCAAGCTGGAGGGGAGTTCCACTTT
>-|-|TRBV9|TRBJ1-2
CASSVVLQLLNYGYTF
TGTGCCAGCAGCGTAGTGCTACAGCTACTCAACTATGGCTACACCTTC
>-|once|TRBV2|TRBJ2-3
CASSDEGTDTQYF
TGTGCCAGCAGTGATGAGGGGACAGATACGCAGTATTTT
>TRBD1|-|TRBV5-4|TRBJ1-1
CASSPGTGLMNTEAFF
TGTGCCAGCAGCCCGGGGACAGGGCTCATGAACACTGAAGCTTTCTTT
>-|-|TRBV19|TRBJ2-2
CASTRGENTGELFF
TGTGCCAGTACCAGGGGCGAGAACACCGGGGAGCTGTTTTTT
>-|-|TRBV2|TRBJ1-2
CASSEGLSGMTGYTF
TGTGCCAGCAGTGAAGGTCTATCGGGTATGACAGGCTACACCTTC
>-|-|TRBV6-1|TRBJ1-3
CASRGDLYSGNTIYF
TGTGCCAGCAGGGGGGACTTATACTCTGGAAACACCATATATTTT
>-|-|TRBV5-4|TRBJ2-7
CASSLGAGPSGEQYF
TGTGCCAGCAGCTTGGGTGCAGGGCCGTCCGGCGAGCAGTACTTC
>TRBD1|-|TRBV25-1|TRBJ1-2
CASSQGGIGYTF
TGTGCCAGCAGTCAGGGGGGGATAGGCTACACCTTC
>-|-|TRBV11-2|TRBJ2-2
CASSSQGNTGELFF
TGTGCCAGCAGCTCCCAGGGGAACACCGGGGAGCTGTTTTTT
>-|-|TRBV5-1|TRBJ1-1
CASSLDRVNTEAFF
TGCGCCAGCAGCTTGGACAGGGTCAACACTGAAGCTTTCTTT
>TRBD2|-|TRBV14|TRBJ2-1
CASSLGLANEQFF
TGTGCCAGCAGCCTAGGACTAGCAAATGAGCAGTTCTTC
>-|few|TRBV5-4|TRBJ2-5
CASSFASRETQYF
TGTGCCAGCAGCTTTGCGTCACGGGAGACCCAGTACTTC
>-|once|TRBV7-7|TRBJ2-3
CASSLGGGFTDTQYF
TGTGCCAGCAGCTTAGGCGGCGGGTTCACAGATACGCAGTATTTT
>-|-|TRBV4-3|TRBJ2-3
CASSPDFWASYTQYF
TGCGCCAGCAGCCCTGATTTTTGGGCGTCTTATACGCAGTATTTT
>-|-|TRBV28|TRBJ2-5
CASSFGYEETQYF
TGTGCCAGCAGTTTCGGCTATGAGGAGACCCAGTACTTC
>-|-|TRBV19|TRBJ1-3
CASRIGNFHSGNTIYF
TGTGCCAGTAGGATCGGCAATTTTCACTCTGGAAACACCATATATTTT
>-|-|TRBV19|TRBJ1-1
CASSIPPGGAQSEAFF
TGTGCCAGTAGTATCCCCCCCGGAGGGGCCCAATCTGAAGCTTTCTTT
>TRBD2|-|TRBV7-6|TRBJ2-3
CASSNSGSGTDTQYF
TGTGCCAGCAGCAATAGCGGGAGTGGAACAGATACGCAGTATTTT
>-|-|TRBV10-3|TRBJ2-7
CAISVGSQYEQYF
TGTGCCATCAGTGTGGGGAGTCAGTACGAGCAGTACTTC
>TRBD2|-|TRBV9|TRBJ2-4
CASSVRGGTNIQYF
TGTGCCAGCAGCGTTCGGGGGGGCACAAACATTCAGTACTTC
>-|few|TRBV30|TRBJ1-2
CAWSVGSDGYTF
TGTGCCTGGAGTGTAGGGTCGGATGGCTACACCTTC
>-|few|TRBV27|TRBJ2-7
CASSLLIGYEQYF
TGTGCCAGCAGTCTCTTAATTGGGTACGAGCAGTACTTC
>TRBD1|-|TRBV30|TRBJ1-1
CAWSRAGTVPSTEAFF
TGTGCCTGGAGCCGAGCAGGGACAGTGCCGAGCACTGAAGCTTTCTTT
>-|-|TRBV6-6|TRBJ1-6
CASTGTNSPLHF
TGTGCCAGCACAGGGACAAATTCACCCCTCCACTTT
>-|-|TRBV7-9|TRBJ1-1
CASSPWVTEAFF
TGTGCCAGCAGCCCCTGGGTCACTGAAGCTTTCTTT
>TRBD2|-|TRBV7-2|TRBJ2-7
CASSNSGVGTYEQYF
TGTGCCAGCAGCAATAGCGGGGTGGGGACCTACGAGCAGTACTTC